This T cell receptor beta chain was captured by sequencing in a study of shared clonotypes between healthy human individuals (dated by TCRdb to about 2020). For context, the study as a whole: The cohort included a few men and a couple of women between 18 and 49 years of age. Between about 0.85 and 9.5 billion PBMCs per donor were obtained by leukapheresis. The study deeply sequenced blood TCR repertoires of about 5 healthy adults to estimate repertoire size and the extent of clonotype sharing between individuals. Libraries were prepared and TCR repertoires were sequenced by different laboratories using diverse techniques, in order to increase sequencing depth and limit assay-specific biases. For each donor, CD4 naive and CD4 memory were each run on three plates, CD8 naive on two plates, and CD8 memory on one plate.

The germline V gene yields SGHTS for CDR1 and YDEGEE for CDR2. There are 14 amino acids in the CDR3, from cysteine to phenylalanine inclusive. Only CDR3 DNA remains: 42 bases, in frame from the first base. V lost 3 bases and J lost 2 bases, and the count of bases not matched to a germline gene is 4. About this clone itself: Its antigen is unknown. Within one base of it there is no much larger clone, and no base qualities were kept.

The donors were healthy, HIV-negative adults with no recently reported acute infections or vaccinations. Every donor was a Caucasian adult living in Nashville, Tennessee, USA. CD4+ T cells were enriched by magnetic negative selection; naive cells were then positively selected on CD45RA, and the negative fraction formed the memory subset. After blood collection by leukapheresis, PBMCs were isolated using Ficoll-Histopaque density gradient centrifugation and then cryopreserved in the vapor phase of liquid nitrogen. Analytical flow cytometry was used to check the purity and quantity of every magnetically sorted T cell population. Genomic DNA was isolated from every sorted fraction and measured by UV absorbance on a Nanodrop 2000c. What the research found in general, with its limitations: Sampling was restricted to blood, and TCR repertoires in tissues likely differ from the TCR repertoires found in blood. Because the study included a small number of donors, the genetic and exposure-history diversity represented was limited. Incomplete sequencing was indicated by rarefaction of sorted-subset datasets, despite the large sequencing depth. About 4.5% of naive CD4, 3.5% of naive CD8, around 2.3% of memory CD4, and over 0.35% of memory CD8 clonotypes were shared across several donors. Naive subsets generally had larger estimated clonotype richness than memory subsets. Compared with non-shared clonotypes, the clonotypes found in all four sorted-subset donors had higher generation probabilities. Pairwise subsampling led to the expectation that sequencing depth would affect the degree of clonotype sharing among donors.

Using the deep immunoSEQ assay, multiplex PCR amplified TCR CDR3 regions from genomic DNA. Extracted genomic DNA from each cell subset was spread evenly across all wells of several immunoSEQ 96-well plates, with each plate serving as a replicate. For sorted subsets, around 0.2 ug genomic DNA, equal to 30,000 or so T cell genomes, was loaded into each replicate PCR. Purified libraries were measured with a Qubit 3.0 fluorometer, size-checked on a Bioanalyzer 2100, and measured again with the KAPA Library Quantification kit. A separate single-read 150-cycle Illumina NextSeq 550 flow cell was used to sequence each immunoSEQ 96-well plate. The study's own analysis went as follows. Because the immunoSEQ output held only junctional sequences and lacked quality scores, the filtering could not match the filtering applied to full-length reads. Sequences were annotated with PyIR, a Python wrapper for IgBLAST v1.9, and V/J genes and CDR3 were assigned using IMGT germline references. Any read was removed if the V/J assignment was weak (E-value above 1e-6), the CDR3 was missing, or the read contained stop codons, out-of-frame junctions, or ambiguous translated residues. V3J clonotypes were defined by identical inferred V gene, J gene, and CDR3 amino acid sequence. The percentage overlap between two repertoires was calculated by dividing the number of shared unique clonotypes by the size of the smaller repertoire. Three approaches were used to assess repertoire richness: RTK rarefaction, the Chao1 estimator, and Recon v2.1 estimates of unobserved clonotypes. Generation probabilities were computed with OLGA for all TCRbeta clonotypes obtained by the gDNA method from four donors. TCRdb holds this immuneACCESS table with in-frame rearrangements only. Some clones are missing; in checked studies, unresolved V genes explain under half, and the rest has no known cause. The V and J calls and clone size are taken from that table; D and trimming were inferred from the DNA. Recorded for this sample are 2 million to 3 million clones; more than 85% of them occurred a single time. The ten largest clonotypes hold more than 0.35% of the sample.

The sequenced sample consisted of naive CD4+ T cells from PBMCs. The cell subset or site label corresponds to: CD45RA+ positively selected. The clonotype comes from a man aged 18 to 29 in good health. Some clones in this sample may be carry-over from other donors' samples. The sequence links TRBV5-8 to TRBJ2-7, and 8 junctional nucleotides match TRBD2. In nucleotides, the sequence is TGTGCCAGCAGCTCCGGCGGGAGGACCTACGAGCAGTACTTC. It translates as CASSSGGRTYEQYF. The full variable domain, with segments outside the CDR3 supplied by the reference TRBV5-8 and TRBJ2-7 proteins, appears as EAGVTQSPTHLIKTRGQQATLRCSPISGHTSVYWYQQALGLGLQFLLWYDEGEERNRGNFPPRFSGRQFPNYSSELNVNALELEDSALYLCASSSGGRTYEQYFGPGTRLTVT.